This T cell receptor beta chain was captured by sequencing in a study of blood T cell repertoires in COVID-19. Clones were read by immunoSEQ multiplex PCR, and TCRdb kept only the in-frame ones, dropping some. The sample holds under 250,000 clones; nearly 90% are singletons and the top ten take roughly a tenth. Participant-given clinical history determined each cohort assignment. Germline V gene lookup returns CDR1 LNHNV and CDR2 YYDKDF (reference sequence). V lost 0 bases and J lost 4, with 6 bases in between. The CDR3 has 13 amino acids. The sample taken for sequencing was PBMCs or T cells enriched from blood (not recorded which). The chain carries TRBV15 and TRBJ1-1; no clear D gene. This sequence was found in a man aged 25 to 40 who had recovered from COVID-19. DNA for the CDR3: TGTGCCACCAGCAGAGAGAGAAGCACTGAAGCTTTCTTT. Translated: CATSRERSTEAFF.